This T cell receptor beta chain was identified in a study of blood T cell repertoires in COVID-19. CDR1 and CDR2 from the germline V gene are SGHAT and FQDESV (reference sequence). Losses at the gene ends were 5 bases for V and 12 bases for J; bases not matched to a gene: 7. The CDR3 loop spans 12 amino acids. Profiled with immunoSEQ multiplex PCR; TCRdb holds only in-frame clones, not every one. Of 100,000 to 150,000 clones listed, around 89% are singletons. The V and J genes are TRBV11-1 and TRBJ2-1; 7 nucleotides agree with TRBD1. The receptor's source is a man in his 60s with COVID-19, enrolled during active disease. The sample consisted of peripheral blood. The CDR3 DNA reads TGTGCCAGCAGCCAGCGGACAGGCATGCAGTTCTTC. Its protein is CASSQRTGMQFF.